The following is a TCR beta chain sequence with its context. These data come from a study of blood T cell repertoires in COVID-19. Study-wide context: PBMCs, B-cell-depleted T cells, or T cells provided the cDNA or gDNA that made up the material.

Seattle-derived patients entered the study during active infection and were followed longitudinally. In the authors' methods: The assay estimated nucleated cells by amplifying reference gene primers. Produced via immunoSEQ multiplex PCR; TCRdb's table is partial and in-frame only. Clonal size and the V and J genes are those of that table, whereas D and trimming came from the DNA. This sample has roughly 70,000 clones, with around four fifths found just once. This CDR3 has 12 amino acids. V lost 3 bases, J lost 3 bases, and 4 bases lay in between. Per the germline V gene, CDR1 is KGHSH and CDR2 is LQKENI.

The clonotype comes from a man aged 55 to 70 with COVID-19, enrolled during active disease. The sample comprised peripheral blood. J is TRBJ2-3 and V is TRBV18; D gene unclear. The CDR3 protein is CASSPITDTQYF. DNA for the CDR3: TGTGCCAGCTCACCTATTACAGATACGCAGTATTTT.